The 29 T cell receptor beta chains given below trace back to one sample, sequenced in a study of T-cell reconstitution after alpha-beta-depleted transplantation in children. General study findings and limits: T-cell counts and diversity were attributed mostly to newly produced T cells one year after transplant.

Unique molecular identifiers were used in preparing the TCRbeta library. MiXCR, run by TCRdb on the PCR reads, gives a single entry per CDR3 protein. The profile covers 250,000 to 300,000 distinct CDR3 sequences, with almost 8% appearing a single time and 8.5% to 9.5% taken by the ten largest. Their cognate antigens are unknown. This specimen was peripheral blood, taken 360 days after TCRalphabeta/CD19-depleted stem cell transplant. These receptors all come from a female patient under 10 years old who had a stem cell transplant for Fanconi anemia, so the T cells may come from the graft donor.

This clonotype was seen repeatedly, ten times or more. The rearrangement uses TRBV7-6 and TRBJ2-3; the D is unclear. There are 12 residues in the CDR3. V lost 6 bases to trimming and J lost 0 bases, with 4 bases between them. Germline V CDR1 and CDR2: SGHVS, FNYEAQ. CDR3 in amino acids: CASSQSTDTQYF. As DNA, the CDR3 is TGTGCCAGCAGTCAAAGCACAGATACGCAGTATTTT.

This clonotype has ten or more counts. CDR3 bases: TGTGCCAGCAGTTTACAGGGTAATGAAGCTTTCTTT. Its protein product is CASSLQGNEAFF. The chain carries TRBV12-3 or TRBV12-4 and TRBJ1-1; D perhaps matches TRBD1 (5 bases). Trimming pared 2 bases from V and 7 bases from J, leaving 8 bases between. The CDR3 runs 12 residues.

This clonotype has ten or more counts. The rearrangement links TRBV25-1 to TRBJ2-5; TRBD2 matches 11 bases. The length of the CDR3 is 18 residues. CDR1 is MGHDK and CDR2 is SYGVNS in the germline V gene. The V gene end was trimmed by 6 bases and the J gene end by 0 bases; junction bases not matched to a gene: 12. The CDR3 coding sequence is TGTGCCAGCAGCACTAGCGGGAGAGAGTGGTTGTACCAAGAGACCCAGTACTTC. Amino acid sequence: CASSTSGREWLYQETQYF.

This clonotype was counted ten times or more. V usage is TRBV20-1 and J usage is TRBJ2-3; TRBD2 aligns across 9 bases. The CDR3 runs 14 residues. Germline-derived CDR1 and CDR2 are DFQATT and SNEGSKA (reference sequence). J gave up 4 bases and V 3 bases, and 5 bases lay outside the gene matches. The CDR3 reads CSARGTSPADTQYF. The CDR3 bases are TGCAGTGCTAGGGGGACTAGCCCAGCAGATACGCAGTATTTT.

The table lists this clonotype with many counts. The gene calls are TRBV5-1 and TRBJ1-2; the match to TRBD1 covers 7 bases. The CDR3 loop spans 14 amino acids. With 1 base clipped from V and 3 bases from J, the junction kept 3 bases outside the gene matches. CDR1 and CDR2 (germline): SGHRS, YFSETQ. The CDR3 here is CASSLPGGDYGYTF. CDR3 nucleotides: TGCGCCAGCAGCTTGCCAGGGGGGGACTATGGCTACACCTTC.

This clonotype showed up many times. The V call is TRBV6-2 or TRBV6-3, the J call TRBJ2-7; D is possibly TRBD1 (6 bases). V was shortened by 5 bases and J by 3 bases, with 11 bases between the two germline ends. Germline V gene sequence: CDR1 MNHEY, CDR2 SVGEGT. This CDR3 has 13 residues. The CDR3 nucleotides are TGTGCCAGCAGTAAGGACAGACTCTACGAGCAGTACTTC. It codes for CASSKDRLYEQYF.

This clonotype was observed many times. The rearrangement links TRBV12-3 or TRBV12-4 to TRBJ2-1; 7 nucleotides match TRBD2. V lost 3 bases and J lost 5; bases outside the gene matches: 22. The CDR3 consists of 20 residues. This chain's CDR3 is CASSFPLRRLNGGTNNEQFF. CDR3 in DNA: TGTGCCAGCAGTTTTCCGCTCCGACGTCTCAACGGGGGGACCAACAATGAGCAGTTCTTC.

This clonotype occurred many times. The rearrangement links TRBV20-1 to TRBJ1-5, with 7 bases aligning to TRBD1. The CDR3 spans 16 residues. Trimming took 7 bases from V and 1 from J; bases not matched to a gene: 13. In germline, CDR1 is DFQATT, CDR2 SNEGSKA (reference sequence). The CDR3 sequence: CSGKEQGRGSNQPQHF. CDR3 in DNA: TGCAGTGGGAAGGAACAGGGGCGGGGGAGCAATCAGCCCCAGCATTTT.

This clonotype was seen at least ten times. This chain links TRBV15 with TRBJ2-1; D gene uncertain. Germline V gene data show CDR1 as LNHNV and CDR2 as YYDKDF (reference sequence). This CDR3 is 15 amino acids long. Trimming removed 0 bases at V and 7 bases at J, with 13 bases between. Here the CDR3 reads CATSRDRAGQNEQFF. The CDR3 DNA reads as TGTGCCACCAGCAGAGATAGGGCAGGTCAGAATGAGCAGTTCTTC.

This clonotype was recorded at least ten times. The CDR3 sequence is CASSLFDSQETQYF. Here the CDR3 DNA reads TGTGCCAGCAGCTTATTTGACAGCCAAGAGACCCAGTACTTC. V is TRBV7-8 and J is TRBJ2-5, with D possibly TRBD1 on 5 matching bases. The CDR3 sequence is 14 residues long. V was trimmed by 2 bases and J by 1 base, leaving 8 bases between them. CDR1 and CDR2 (germline): SGHVS, FQNEAQ.

With regard to this clonotype: This may be a read error: a much more frequent sequence differs by one nucleotide. The chain couples TRBV20-1 to TRBJ1-5, with TRBD1 matching 8 bases. J was trimmed by 2 bases and V by 6 bases; bases with no gene match: 6. The CDR3 is made up of 14 amino acids. Germline-derived CDR1 and CDR2 are DFQATT and SNEGSKA (reference sequence). CDR3 nucleotide sequence: TGCAGTGCCGGTAGGGGACAGGGCAATCAGCCCCAGCATTTT. Protein sequence: CSAGRGQGNQPQHF.

This clonotype came up many times. The J gene is TRBJ2-5, the V gene TRBV3-1; D unresolved. Trimming took 4 bases from V and 1 from J, leaving 10 bases between them. CDR3 length: 14 amino acids. Germline V gene data show CDR1 as LGHDT and CDR2 as YNNKEL (reference sequence). CDR3 protein: CASSPQHTQETQYF. The CDR3 DNA follows: TGTGCCAGCAGCCCCCAGCACACCCAAGAGACCCAGTACTTC.

In this sample, this clonotype turned up a few times. This chain joins TRBV3-1 and TRBJ2-5; the match to TRBD1 covers 9 bases. CDR3 length: 16 residues. CDR1 LGHDT and CDR2 YNNKEL come from the germline V gene (reference sequence). V was clipped by 2 bases and J by 2 bases; unmatched bases: 6. CDR3 sequence reads: CASSQKTGGGQETQYF. The CDR3 DNA follows: TGTGCCAGCAGCCAAAAGACAGGGGGAGGACAAGAGACCCAGTACTTC.

A few counts support this clonotype. The chain links TRBV15 to TRBJ1-1; TRBD1 matches 7 bases. The ends lost 1 base at V and 4 bases at J; junction bases unmatched: 3. This CDR3 is 14 amino acids long. The germline CDR1 and CDR2 sequences are LNHNV and YYDKDF (reference sequence). CDR3 bases: TGTGCCACCAGCAGAGCGCCAGGGGGCACTGAAGCTTTCTTT. This translates into CATSRAPGGTEAFF.

A few counts support this clonotype. The chain is built from TRBV7-9 and TRBJ1-6, with D possibly being TRBD1 (6 bases). V was cut by 2 bases and J by 2 bases, with 13 bases left in between. Germline CDR1 is SEHNR and CDR2 is FQNEAQ (reference sequence). This CDR3 contains 17 residues. The CDR3 sequence: CASSLRGSDAYNSPLHF. CDR3 DNA sequence: TGTGCCAGCAGCTTAAGGGGGAGCGACGCCTATAATTCACCCCTCCACTTT.

This clonotype was counted only a few times. The chain joins TRBV5-6 to TRBJ1-1; TRBD1 is a possible D gene (5 bases). The CDR3 spans 15 residues. Between the trimmed V and J ends, which lost 2 bases and 6 bases, there was a span of 17 bases. CDR1 is SGHDT, CDR2 YYEEEE, per germline. The CDR3 DNA follows: TGTGCCAGCAGCTTCGCCTCCTTTGGGGGTGCTGAAGCTTTCTTT. Amino acids: CASSFASFGGAEAFF.

This clonotype was counted ten times or more. The chain employs TRBV18 and TRBJ2-1; 8 nucleotides agree with TRBD2. Germline V gives CDR1 KGHSH, CDR2 LQKENI. CDR3 length: 16 residues. V trimming: 2 bases; J trimming: 1 base; junction bases outside the gene matches: 4. CDR3 sequence (DNA): TGTGCCAGCTCACCAAGGCTAGCGGGTTCCTACAATGAGCAGTTCTTC. This translates into CASSPRLAGSYNEQFF.

In its sample, this clonotype was seen many times. The chain joins TRBV7-8 to TRBJ1-1; 8 bases fit TRBD1. The V and J ends lost 2 bases and 0 bases, in that order; junction bases with no gene match: 8. This CDR3 comprises 17 residues. Germline V lookup: CDR1 SGHVS, CDR2 FQNEAQ. The CDR3 nucleotides read TGTGCCAGCAGCTTAAGGACAGGGCGTGTATTGAACACTGAAGCTTTCTTT. Encoded protein: CASSLRTGRVLNTEAFF. Drawing the rest from reference TRBV7-8 and TRBJ1-1, the complete variable domain is GAGVSQSPRYKVAKRGQDVALRCDPISGHVSLFWYQQALGQGPEFLTYFQNEAQLDKSGLPSDRFFAERPEGSVSTLKIQRTQQEDSAVYLCASSLRTGRVLNTEAFFGQGTRLTVV.

This clonotype was seen many times. This chain connects TRBV4-3 to TRBJ2-1, with 12 bases lining up with TRBD2. Trimming took 0 bases from V and 7 from J; bases not matched to a gene: 7. The CDR3 runs 17 residues. In germline, CDR1 is LGHNA, CDR2 YSLEER. The CDR3 nucleotides are TGCGCCAGCAGCCAAGAAGACTCTAGCGGGGGGGATAATGAGCAGTTCTTC. Its protein is CASSQEDSSGGDNEQFF.

This clonotype has a count of ten or more. The chain is built from TRBV24-1 and TRBJ1-1; TRBD1 is a possible D gene (6 bases). There are 13 residues in the CDR3. Germline V gives CDR1 KGHDR, CDR2 SFDVKD. V was shortened by 8 bases and J by 2 bases, with 11 bases between the two germline ends. This CDR3 is CATINRDNTEAFF. The CDR3 DNA is TGTGCCACCATAAACAGGGATAACACTGAAGCTTTCTTT.

This clonotype has a count of ten or more. The rearrangement uses TRBV12-3 or TRBV12-4 and TRBJ1-2; no firm D call. CDR3 length: 13 residues. V shed 10 bases and J shed 8 bases, with 20 bases lying between them. The CDR3 is CATQSGPEGGYTF. CDR3 sequence (DNA): TGTGCCACCCAATCCGGGCCCGAGGGAGGCTACACCTTC.

This clonotype was detected ten times or more. V is TRBV12-3 or TRBV12-4 and J is TRBJ2-7; 9 bases match TRBD1. This CDR3 region has 14 residues. J lost 4 bases, V lost 2 bases, and 3 bases had no gene match. The CDR3 loop reads CASSLWDRAYEQYF. The CDR3 DNA reads as TGTGCCAGCAGTTTATGGGACAGGGCGTACGAGCAGTACTTC.

This clonotype was recorded at least ten times. J is TRBJ2-6 and V is TRBV28; 9 bases agree with TRBD1. Germline values: CDR1 MDHEN, CDR2 SYDVKM. The CDR3 runs 16 residues. V lost 11 bases and J lost 1; bases outside the gene matches: 9. The CDR3 nucleotides are TGTGCCGACCCGGGACAGGGAAGTTCTGGGGCCAACGTCCTGACTTTC. Translating gives CADPGQGSSGANVLTF.

This clonotype turned up a few times. In DNA, the CDR3 is TGTGCCAGCAGCTTACCGGCAGGGAGGGGAAACACCATATATTTT. Residues: CASSLPAGRGNTIYF. The genes are TRBV7-9 and TRBJ1-3; D may be TRBD1 (5 bases). The CDR3 has 15 amino acids. Germline assignment: CDR1 SEHNR and CDR2 FQNEAQ (reference sequence). Between the trimmed V and J ends, which lost 2 bases and 4 bases, there was a span of 12 bases. Full variable domain (missing parts from reference TRBV7-9 and TRBJ1-3): DTGVSQNPRHKITKRGQNVTFRCDPISEHNRLYWYRQTLGQGPEFLTYFQNEAQLEKSRLLSDRFSAERPKGSFSTLEIQRTEQGDSAMYLCASSLPAGRGNTIYFGEGSWLTVV.

In its sample, this clonotype was seen many times. The genes are TRBV14 and TRBJ2-3; TRBD1 aligns across 12 bases. This CDR3 spans 19 amino acids. CDR1 is SGHDN and CDR2 is FVKESK in the germline V gene. Unmatched junction bases numbered 16, after V lost 2 bases and J lost 7 bases. The CDR3 DNA reads as TGTGCCAGCAGCCAAATCATCTCTTGGCGGGACAGGGGGCAGAATACGCAGTATTTT. Its translation is CASSQIISWRDRGQNTQYF.

This clonotype occurred many times. The chain uses TRBV11-2 and TRBJ1-1; D remains ambiguous. The CDR3 totals 14 residues. Germline CDR1 reads SGHAT; CDR2 reads FQNNGV. The germline V and J ends were trimmed by 6 bases and 1 base, with 12 bases remaining between them. This CDR3 is CASRAGLPNTEAFF. The CDR3, as DNA: TGTGCCAGCAGGGCTGGACTGCCGAACACTGAAGCTTTCTTT.

This clonotype was recorded a few times. The chain recombines TRBV7-9 with TRBJ1-4, with D perhaps matching TRBD1 (6 bases). The V end was cut by 1 base, the J end by 4 bases, with 10 bases between. Germline values: CDR1 SEHNR, CDR2 FQNEAQ (reference sequence). The CDR3 loop spans 15 amino acids. The CDR3 reads CASSLDGTYNEKLFF. DNA for the CDR3: TGTGCCAGCAGCTTAGACGGGACATATAATGAAAAACTGTTTTTT. Combining the CDR3 with reference TRBV7-9 and TRBJ1-4 gives the whole variable domain DTGVSQNPRHKITKRGQNVTFRCDPISEHNRLYWYRQTLGQGPEFLTYFQNEAQLEKSRLLSDRFSAERPKGSFSTLEIQRTEQGDSAMYLCASSLDGTYNEKLFFGSGTQLSVL.

Ten or more counts support this clonotype. V and J are TRBV6-5 and TRBJ2-2; the match to TRBD1 covers 7 bases. Germline values: CDR1 MNHEY, CDR2 SVGAGI. This CDR3 is built from 16 residues. The ends lost 4 bases at V and 6 bases at J; junction bases unmatched: 11. CDR3 DNA: TGTGCCAGCAGTTTTAAGGGGGCAATAGGACCCGGGGAGCTGTTTTTT. It encodes CASSFKGAIGPGELFF.

For this clonotype: Given a much more abundant clone one base away, this may be a read error. The CDR3 does not end in the conserved phenylalanine or tryptophan, so this is likely a read error. The chain is built from TRBV5-1 and TRBJ2-5; tentative D call: TRBD1 (6 bases). Germline V gene data show CDR1 as SGHRS and CDR2 as YFSETQ. This CDR3 spans 16 amino acids. V dropped 6 bases and J dropped 4 bases, with 22 bases sitting between them. The CDR3 DNA follows: TGCGCCAGCACCTTCGGGACGAAGGGGGACGGAGAGACCCAGTACTAC. Its protein is CASTFGTKGDGETQYY.